The 20 T cell receptor beta chains in this list originate from one sample, sequenced in a study of CD8+ T cells in alopecia areata. The treatment is: oral pan-JAK inhibitor, 5-10 mg twice daily. In each case, RNA was isolated and then reverse transcribed into cDNA as the sequencing template. Produced via immunoSEQ multiplex PCR; TCRdb's table is partial and in-frame only. The sample lists about 120,000 clones; 53% were seen once. The sample was CD4+ T cells sorted from blood, taken at week 4, from a patient treated with tofacitinib. All receptors derive from a human donor with alopecia areata.

The table lists this clone with a few counts. This rearrangement joins TRBV6-5 to TRBJ1-5; 8 bases line up with TRBD1. The germline gives CDR1 MNHEY, CDR2 SVGAGI. The CDR3 length is 16 residues. The junction had 6 bases not matched to a gene; V was cut back by 0 bases and J by 5 bases. CDR3 bases: TGTGCCAGCAGTTACTCGATGCAGGGGGCGTATCAGCCCCAGCATTTT. It translates to CASSYSMQGAYQPQHF.

The chain combines TRBV27 with TRBJ1-1, with D unclear. The germline V gene has CDR1 MNHEY and CDR2 SMNVEV (reference sequence). V dropped 9 bases and J dropped 7 bases, with 24 bases sitting between them. This CDR3 has 15 amino acids. The CDR3 sequence: CASLQDGSVTFEAFF. DNA for the CDR3: TGTGCCAGTTTGCAGGACGGATCCGTCACCTTTGAAGCTTTCTTT.

V is TRBV7-8 and J is TRBJ2-2, with D hard to call. Germline V gene sequence: CDR1 SGHVS, CDR2 FQNEAQ. The CDR3 consists of 12 residues. Between the trimmed V and J ends, which lost 5 bases and 5 bases, there was a span of 6 bases. CDR3 sequence (DNA): TGTGCCAGCAGCCCAAGAACCGGGGAGCTGTTTTTT. It is translated as CASSPRTGELFF.

V and J are TRBV18 and TRBJ1-2, with D uncertain. The CDR3 loop spans 15 amino acids. Germline V CDR1 and CDR2: KGHSH, LQKENI. Trimming took 3 bases from V and 6 from J, leaving 17 bases between them. CDR3 sequence (DNA): TGTGCCAGCTCACCCCAAGGCGAGGAAGGACATGGCTACACCTTC. Its protein is CASSPQGEEGHGYTF.

The chain combines TRBV29-1 with TRBJ1-2; D perhaps matches TRBD1 (5 bases). Between the trimmed V and J ends, which lost 0 bases and 4 bases, there was a span of 15 bases. The germline V gene has CDR1 SQVTM and CDR2 ANQGSEA. The CDR3 sequence is 15 residues long. The CDR3 spells CSVEERDSEGYGYTF. CDR3 DNA sequence: TGCAGCGTTGAAGAACGGGACTCCGAGGGCTATGGCTACACCTTC.

This clone was detected a few times. DNA of the CDR3: TGTGCCAGCAGCTTAGAAGGTCGGGGACAGTACTTC. It codes for CASSLEGRGQYF. V usage is TRBV7-9 and J usage is TRBJ2-7, with TRBD2 as a possible D gene (5 bases). The CDR3 has 12 amino acids. V was pared by 1 base and J by 10 bases, with 11 bases between. Germline values: CDR1 SEHNR, CDR2 FQNEAQ (reference sequence).

The V and J genes are TRBV7-6 and TRBJ2-7; TRBD1 might be the D (9 bases). Germline V gene sequence: CDR1 SGHVS, CDR2 FNYEAQ. V lost 5 bases to trimming and J lost 7 bases, with 33 bases between them. The CDR3 consists of 19 residues. The CDR3 spells CASSTDPPGGTGIFGEQYF. CDR3 nucleotide sequence: TGTGCCAGCAGCACCGACCCCCCGGGAGGGACAGGGATCTTCGGAGAGCAGTACTTC. The complete variable domain, with remaining parts taken from reference TRBV7-6 and TRBJ2-7, reads GAGVSQSPRYKVTKRGQDVALRCDPISGHVSLYWYRQALGQGPEFLTYFNYEAQQDKSGLPNDRFSAERPEGSISTLTIQRTEQRDSAMYRCASSTDPPGGTGIFGEQYFGPGTRLTVT.

A single count supports this clone. The chain joins TRBV4-2 to TRBJ2-7; D call uncertain. This CDR3 has 16 residues. Between the trimmed V and J ends, which lost 2 bases and 2 bases, there was a span of 16 bases. Germline CDR1 LGHNA, CDR2 YNFKEQ. CDR3 sequence (DNA): TGTGCCAGCAGCCAACCTCACGTAGAGGAGACCTACGAGCAGTACTTC. Its protein is CASSQPHVEETYEQYF.

V gene TRBV7-2 combines with J gene TRBJ2-1; unclear D gene. V lost 0 bases to trimming and J lost 2 bases, with 8 bases between them. CDR1 is SGHTA and CDR2 is FQGNSA in the germline V gene. This CDR3 has 15 residues. CDR3 sequence reads: CASSLAGRTYNEQFF. The DNA for the CDR3 is TGTGCCAGCAGCTTAGCGGGCCGAACCTACAATGAGCAGTTCTTC.

This clone was detected many times. The chain carries TRBV5-1 and TRBJ1-2, with D unresolved. CDR3 length equals 15 residues. The germline gives CDR1 SGHRS, CDR2 YFSETQ. V lost 4 bases, J lost 2 bases, and 15 bases lay in between. The CDR3 here is CASSPSQIRNYGYTF. CDR3 coding DNA: TGCGCCAGCAGCCCGAGTCAAATACGGAACTATGGCTACACCTTC.

This clone was observed a few times. The chain carries TRBV7-9 and TRBJ1-1; no firm D call. The CDR3 contains 14 residues. From germline, CDR1 is SEHNR and CDR2 FQNEAQ (reference sequence). V lost 1 base and J 4 bases, leaving 10 bases between the germline ends. The CDR3 DNA is TGTGCCAGCAGCTTAGGGGGAGCGCCCACTGAAGCTTTCTTT. Its protein product is CASSLGGAPTEAFF.

Note on this clone: The sample contains more than one DNA sequence encoding this CDR3. The chain recombines TRBV6-5 with TRBJ2-7; 12 bases are a match to TRBD1. This CDR3 contains 15 residues. With 5 bases clipped from V and 4 bases from J, the junction kept 6 bases outside the gene matches. Germline V gene lookup returns CDR1 MNHEY and CDR2 SVGAGI. This chain's CDR3 is CASSPGTGGTYEQYF. The CDR3 DNA is TGTGCCAGCAGTCCAGGGACAGGGGGCACTTACGAGCAGTACTTC.

The chain joins TRBV29-1 to TRBJ1-1; D unclear. The germline gives CDR1 SQVTM, CDR2 ANQGSEA. The V and J ends lost 0 bases and 10 bases respectively, with 15 bases between them. The CDR3 has 13 amino acids. In DNA form, the CDR3 reads TGCAGCGTTGAAGAACCAGGATCGGGTAGAGCTTTCTTT. Translating gives CSVEEPGSGRAFF.

This clone appeared once. The chain links TRBV25-1 to TRBJ2-7, with a possible D match to TRBD1 (6 bases). Trimming removed 3 bases from V and 9 bases from J, with 21 bases in between. This CDR3 has 15 amino acids. CDR1 MGHDK and CDR2 SYGVNS come from the germline V gene. CDR3 in amino acids: CASSDPLGTLKGQYF. The CDR3 DNA reads as TGTGCCAGCAGTGATCCCCTGGGGACACTTAAGGGGCAGTACTTC.

The chain's CDR3 is CASSLVPDRVQGQYF. DNA of the CDR3: TGTGCCAGCAGCTTAGTCCCGGACAGGGTTCAGGGTCAGTACTTC. This rearrangement joins TRBV7-8 to TRBJ2-7, with 8 bases aligning to TRBD1. The CDR3 length is 15 residues. Germline CDR1 and CDR2: SGHVS and FQNEAQ. Losses at the gene ends were 1 base for V and 10 bases for J; bases not matched to a gene: 12.

The rearrangement uses TRBV5-1 and TRBJ2-1, with TRBD2 as a possible D gene (6 bases). The germline V gene encodes CDR1 SGHRS and CDR2 YFSETQ. V was clipped by 0 bases and J by 5 bases, with 21 bases between them. The CDR3 runs 18 residues. CDR3 in DNA: TGCGCCAGCAGCTTGGGGCCCCCGGGACTTCAGAATCACAATGAGCAGTTCTTC. This encodes CASSLGPPGLQNHNEQFF. The full variable domain, its missing parts supplied by reference TRBV5-1 and TRBJ2-1, is KAGVTQTPRYLIKTRGQQVTLSCSPISGHRSVSWYQQTPGQGLQFLFEYFSETQRNKGNFPGRFSGRQFSNSRSEMNVSTLELGDSALYLCASSLGPPGLQNHNEQFFGPGTRLTVL.

The chain uses TRBV6-5 and TRBJ2-3; possibly TRBD2 for D (6 bases). The CDR3 consists of 15 residues. V was pared by 0 bases and J by 0 bases, with 7 bases between. CDR1 is MNHEY, CDR2 SVGAGI, per germline. The CDR3 sequence: CASSYSGTSTDTQYF. CDR3 nucleotide sequence: TGTGCCAGCAGTTACTCCGGGACTAGCACAGATACGCAGTATTTT.

Details on this clone: This sample also contains other DNA sequences that code for the same CDR3. The rearrangement joins TRBV29-1 to TRBJ2-3, with 7 bases lining up with TRBD2. V shed 6 bases, J shed 2 bases, and the junction held 5 bases outside the gene matches. The germline V gene has CDR1 SQVTM and CDR2 ANQGSEA. CDR3 length: 13 residues. The chain's CDR3 is CSVAGMNTDTQYF. The CDR3 DNA sequence: TGCAGCGTAGCGGGGATGAACACAGATACGCAGTATTTT.

The chain combines TRBV29-1 with TRBJ1-1, with D tentatively TRBD1 (6 bases). The CDR3 runs to 14 residues. CDR1 and CDR2 from the germline V gene are SQVTM and ANQGSEA. V was trimmed by 4 bases and J by 1 base, leaving 13 bases between them. The CDR3 sequence is CSVADRTANTEAFF. The CDR3 DNA reads TGCAGCGTTGCAGATCGGACAGCGAACACTGAAGCTTTCTTT.

The gene calls are TRBV9 and TRBJ2-7; TRBD2 matches at 9 bases. V lost 0 bases and J lost 3; bases outside the gene matches: 4. The CDR3 length is 15 residues. Germline-derived CDR1 and CDR2 are SGDLS and YYNGEE. CDR3 nucleotide sequence: TGTGCCAGCAGCGTAGATCCTAGCGGGGACTACGAGCAGTACTTC. It yields the protein CASSVDPSGDYEQYF.